Sequencing of this TCR beta chain was carried out in a study of beta chain features in type 1 diabetes. Study-level results: Type 1 diabetes patients had TCRB CDR3s that were shorter (moderately but significantly so) in all four CD4+ subsets.

On this clone: Its matching antigen is unknown.

All of the isolated RNA was reverse transcribed, so expressed TCRB transcripts were sequenced. Measured with immunoSEQ multiplex PCR; TCRdb has only the in-frame clones, and not every one. Of around 600,000 clones detected, 9.5% to 15% appear once; the ten largest clones hold over 0.1%. Per germline, CDR1 MNHEY and CDR2 SVGAGI. V was clipped by 6 bases and J by 0 bases, with 8 bases between them. The CDR3 has 14 amino acids. This chain joins TRBV6-5 and TRBJ1-4; no clear D gene. The sequenced material came from naive CD4+ T cells from blood. The TCR was taken from a man aged 30 to 45 with type 1 diabetes. The CDR3 DNA reads as TGTGCCAGCAGCAACCCAGCAACTAATGAAAAACTGTTTTTT. Amino acids: CASSNPATNEKLFF.